Sequencing of this T cell receptor beta chain was carried out in a study of blood T cell repertoires in COVID-19. Background on the study: The study drew acute and convalescent COVID-19 samples from the United States, Italy and Spain. Nucleic acid was either cDNA or gDNA, and it came from T cells, B-cell-depleted T cells, or PBMCs.

Patients at the Seattle site were enrolled during active infection and followed longitudinally. Per the original data handling: Using reference gene primer amplification, nucleated cell counts were estimated. Profiled with immunoSEQ multiplex PCR; TCRdb holds only in-frame clones, not every one. V and J calls and clone size are given by that table; D and trimming were obtained from the DNA. The data hold over 150,000 clones, with 80% to 90% observed a single time. The CDR3 is made up of 14 amino acids. The germline V gene has CDR1 MNHNY and CDR2 SVGAGI (reference sequence). V lost 6 bases to trimming and J lost 8 bases, with 14 bases between them.

The TCR was taken from a woman older than 75 with COVID-19, enrolled during active disease. Sequencing used peripheral blood. V gene TRBV6-6 combines with J gene TRBJ1-6; perhaps TRBD1 as D (5 bases). DNA for the CDR3: TGTGCCAGCAGACCCAGGGTACGAGATTCACCCCTCCACTTT. Amino acids: CASRPRVRDSPLHF.